This entry features one TCR beta chain sequence. What it binds is unknown. cDNA libraries for TCR beta contained unique molecular identifiers. Around 500,000 cDNA molecules came from about 1 to 10 million T cells. TCRdb ran MiXCR on the PCR reads and lists one entry per CDR3 protein. The repertoire holds hundreds of thousands of distinct CDR3 sequences, with roughly three fifths as singletons. The CDR3 contains 13 residues. Trimming pared 0 bases from V and 6 bases from J, leaving 6 bases between. Germline lookup yields CDR1 SGHAT and CDR2 FQNNGV. The data are from a study of post-analysis software for immune sequencing data. Study-wide context: The study covered relapsing-remitting, secondary progressive and progressive-relapsing courses of multiple sclerosis. Study conclusions and caveats: Multiple sclerosis patients showed significantly lower normalized Chao1 diversity than controls did. The five TRBV segments detected at higher frequency in patients than in controls included TRBV5-6, TRBV5-1 and TRBV20-1.

The chain combines TRBV11-2 with TRBJ1-5; unclear D gene. This TCR came from a girl aged 2 to 10 with multiple sclerosis. What was sequenced was blood. As DNA, the CDR3 is TGTGCCAGCAGCTTAGATCATGGTCAGCCCCAGCATTTT. Its translation: CASSLDHGQPQHF.